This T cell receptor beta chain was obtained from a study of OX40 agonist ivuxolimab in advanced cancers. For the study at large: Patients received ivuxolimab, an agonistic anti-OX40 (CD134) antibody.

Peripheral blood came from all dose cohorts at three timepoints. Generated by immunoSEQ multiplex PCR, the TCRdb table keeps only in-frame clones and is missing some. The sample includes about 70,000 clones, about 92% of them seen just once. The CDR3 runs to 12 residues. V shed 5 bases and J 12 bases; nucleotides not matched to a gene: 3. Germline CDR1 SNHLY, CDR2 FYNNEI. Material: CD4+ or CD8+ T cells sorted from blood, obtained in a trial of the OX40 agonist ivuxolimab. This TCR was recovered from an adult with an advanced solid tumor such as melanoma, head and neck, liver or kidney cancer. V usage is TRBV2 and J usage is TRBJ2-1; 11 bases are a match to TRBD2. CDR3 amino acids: CASSFLAGGQFF. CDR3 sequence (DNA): TGTGCCAGCAGTTTTCTAGCGGGGGGGCAGTTCTTC.